A selection of T cell receptor beta chains follows, all from one sample in a study of beta chain features in type 1 diabetes. Method: immunoSEQ multiplex PCR; TCRdb's copy keeps in-frame clones and lacks some. In the table there are about 410,000 clones, roughly 13% of which are singletons. Sequencing was carried out using naive CD4+ T cells from blood. The receptors shown here come from a young man in good health. The CDR3 runs from the conserved cysteine through the conserved F or W.

J	V	CDR3
TRBJ1-2	TRBV6-5	CASSKYTGPYGYTF
TRBJ2-2	TRBV7-6	CASSASGTSLYTGELFF
TRBJ2-5	TRBV11-2	CASSSGVGGGCHF
TRBJ2-1	TRBV7-2	CASSSKVHEQFF
TRBJ2-7	TRBV25-1	CASSEFRVGEQYF
TRBJ1-6	TRBV6-6	CASSYYTGPPNSPLHF
TRBJ2-3	TRBV10-3	CAISRTSGPTDTQYF
TRBJ1-5	TRBV7-2	CASSTVYSNQPQHF
TRBJ2-1	TRBV14	CASSQIGNEQFF
TRBJ2-5	TRBV4-3	CASSQDPGLAGETQYF
TRBJ1-6	TRBV5-4	CASSTNTGGASYNSPLHF
TRBJ2-1	TRBV5-4	CASSDGGLAGNYGEQFF
TRBJ2-3	TRBV29-1	CSVATLAGGGLHTQYF
TRBJ1-2	TRBV7-2	CASSLVQDGGGYTF
TRBJ2-5	TRBV4-3	CASSRLAVSGETQYF
TRBJ2-3	TRBV5-1	CASSMRLAGGSTDTQYF
TRBJ1-2	TRBV18	CASSPTGDGYTF
TRBJ2-1	TRBV7-2	CASRKPGPPFF
TRBJ2-1	TRBV9	CASSVVPSGVGEEQFF
TRBJ2-7	TRBV15	CATSTRRGYEQYF
TRBJ2-5	TRBV7-9	CASSQPGQGGGETQYF
TRBJ2-7	TRBV4-3	CASSQVGGRFYEQYF
TRBJ2-7	TRBV13	CASSRRAGQEIYEQYF